Below, one TCR beta chain is given with its context. The sample belongs to a study of cytomegalovirus exposure and HLA in healthy donors. Study at large: Ancestry clustering placed 70% to 90% of 300 to 400 genotyped donors in the Caucasian-associated cluster.

The trim removed 4 bases at V and 7 bases at J, leaving 10 bases unmatched. Germline lookup yields CDR1 SGDLS and CDR2 YYNGEE. CDR3 size: 15 residues. The PCR had 60 Vbeta and 13 Jbeta primers. TCRdb's copy holds only in-frame clones and misses some; the assay was immunoSEQ multiplex PCR. This repertoire includes about 51,000 clones. The sequenced sample was PBMCs. V is TRBV9 and J is TRBJ2-1, with TRBD2 matching 8 bases. This clonotype was obtained from a man aged 35 to 55 in good health and CMV-seropositive. The DNA of the CDR3 is TGTGCCAGCAGCAGCGACCCGGGGGGGTCAAATGAGCAGTTCTTC. Translated, it gives CASSSDPGGSNEQFF.